The clone carrying this TCR beta chain has a count of ten or more. The data were taken from a study of patients and donors after allogeneic stem cell transplantation. TCRdb analysed the RT-PCR reads with MiXCR anew, one entry per CDR3 protein. The sample comprises about 40,000 distinct CDR3 sequences, roughly 30% of which are singletons, and 72% rests with the top ten. CDR1 and CDR2 (germline): MDHEN, SYDVKM. The CDR3 is 12 amino acids. V was clipped by 3 bases and J by 6 bases, with 6 bases between them. The sequencing sample was made of blood, either unsorted or a sorted T cell fraction (not recorded which). This clonotype was obtained from a human donor who was either an allogeneic HSCT recipient or a stem cell or donor lymphocyte infusion donor (not recorded which). It is not recorded whose cells these are; they may come from a transplant donor. This chain joins TRBV28 and TRBJ1-5; D ambiguous. The CDR3 region has the DNA TGTGCCAGCAGTTTGGGGTTTCAGCCCCAGCATTTT. This sequence encodes CASSLGFQPQHF.